Each of the 18 T cell receptor beta chains below was sequenced from the same sample in a study of technical replicates of blood from a handful of donors (dated by TCRdb to 2016 to 2017). Library preparation used the immunoSEQ multiplex PCR assay. TCRdb took over this immuneACCESS table, retaining in-frame rearrangements with V and J assigned. Such tables are incomplete; in checked studies, under half of the missing clones stem from an unresolved V gene, and the remainder is unexplained. In this sample the table shows about 80,000 clones, about 91% of which occur a single time. The top ten constitute 0.39% of the sample. Input material: T cells isolated from PBMCs. The receptors here all came from a human donor in good health.

The chain uses TRBV29-1 and TRBJ2-7; tentative D call: TRBD2 (6 bases). Germline V gene sequence: CDR1 SQVTM, CDR2 ANQGSEA. The CDR3 runs to 16 residues. Trimming took off 4 bases at V and 3 bases at J, with 22 bases between the two ends. The CDR3 DNA reads TGCAGCGTTGGAAGGGGAGGTGCCCACTCAGGCTACGAGCAGTACTTC. Amino acid sequence: CSVGRGGAHSGYEQYF.

The J gene is TRBJ1-3, the V gene TRBV19, with a weak D call TRBD1 (5 bases). Looked up from germline, CDR1 is LNHDA and CDR2 is SQIVND (reference sequence). V lost 3 bases and J 4 bases, leaving 13 bases between the germline ends. CDR3 size: 15 residues. The CDR3 here is CASSINGARGNTIYF. The CDR3 nucleotides are TGTGCCAGTAGTATTAATGGGGCGCGAGGAAACACCATATATTTT. Filled out from reference TRBV19 and TRBJ1-3, the complete variable domain reads DGGITQSPKYLFRKEGQNVTLSCEQNLNHDAMYWYRQDPGQGLRLIYYSQIVNDFQKGDIAEGYSVSREKKESFPLTVTSAQKNPTAFYLCASSINGARGNTIYFGEGSWLTVV.

This clone appeared a few times. The V call is TRBV4-2, the J call TRBJ1-5; D call uncertain. V was clipped by 1 base and J by 3 bases, with 10 bases between them. CDR1 and CDR2 (germline): LGHNA, YNFKEQ. CDR3 size: 15 residues. In DNA form, the CDR3 reads TGTGCCAGCAGCCAAGTTGCTACAGACAATCAGCCCCAGCATTTT. The encoded protein is CASSQVATDNQPQHF.

The chain carries TRBV4-1 and TRBJ2-4, with TRBD2 matching 7 bases. CDR3 size: 18 residues. After removal of 1 base from V and 2 bases from J, the junction contained 11 bases not matched to a gene. Germline-derived CDR1 and CDR2 are MGHRA and YSYEKL. The CDR3 here is CASSQGSAAGAPKNIQYF. The CDR3 coding sequence is TGCGCCAGCAGCCAAGGCTCTGCTGCGGGAGCGCCCAAAAACATTCAGTACTTC.

The rearrangement uses TRBV19 and TRBJ1-5, with 7 bases identical to TRBD1. V was clipped by 5 bases and J by 5 bases; unmatched bases: 3. This CDR3 region has 13 residues. The germline V gene has CDR1 LNHDA and CDR2 SQIVND (reference sequence). The CDR3: CASSPDRDQPQHF. CDR3 coding DNA: TGTGCCAGTAGTCCCGACAGGGATCAGCCCCAGCATTTT.

The genes are TRBV7-2 and TRBJ1-2; no clear D. The CDR3 has 13 residues. Trimming shortened V by 1 base and J by 5 bases, and 8 bases separated the two germline ends. CDR1 is SGHTA and CDR2 is FQGNSA in the germline V gene. CDR3 protein: CASSLERGYGYTF. The DNA for the CDR3 is TGTGCCAGCAGCTTAGAGCGGGGTTATGGCTACACCTTC.

The chain combines TRBV27 with TRBJ1-1; D possibly corresponds to TRBD1 (6 bases). Trimming shortened V by 4 bases and J by 6 bases, and 15 bases separated the two germline ends. There are 14 residues in the CDR3. Germline CDR1 reads MNHEY; CDR2 reads SMNVEV (reference sequence). CDR3 region: CASSSNREMSEAFF. CDR3 bases: TGTGCCAGCAGTTCAAACAGGGAAATGTCTGAAGCTTTCTTT.

The rearrangement uses TRBV7-8 and TRBJ2-1; TRBD2 agrees at 9 bases. Germline CDR1 and CDR2: SGHVS and FQNEAQ. V lost 5 bases and J lost 9; bases outside the gene matches: 11. The CDR3 is 15 amino acids. CDR3 nucleotides: TGTGCCAGCAGCGAGGGCGCGGGAGGGCCTATTGAGCAGTTCTTC. Translated, it gives CASSEGAGGPIEQFF. The whole variable domain, filled in from reference TRBV7-8 and TRBJ2-1, reads GAGVSQSPRYKVAKRGQDVALRCDPISGHVSLFWYQQALGQGPEFLTYFQNEAQLDKSGLPSDRFFAERPEGSVSTLKIQRTQQEDSAVYLCASSEGAGGPIEQFFGPGTRLTVL.

This chain uses TRBV7-9 with TRBJ2-5; D not resolved. The ends were cut back, 5 bases at V and 4 bases at J, with 8 bases in the middle. CDR3 size: 12 residues. CDR1 and CDR2 from the germline V gene are SEHNR and FQNEAQ (reference sequence). For the CDR3, the DNA is TGTGCCAGCAGCACCCGCGGAGAGACCCAGTACTTC. It yields the protein CASSTRGETQYF.

The chain recombines TRBV7-8 with TRBJ1-5; 7 bases fit TRBD1. The CDR3 runs 14 residues. In germline, CDR1 is SGHVS, CDR2 FQNEAQ. Trimming at V came to 3 bases and at J to 4 bases, leaving 3 bases not matched to a gene. As DNA, the CDR3 is TGTGCCAGCAGCTTGCCGGGACAGAATCAGCCCCAGCATTTT. Protein: CASSLPGQNQPQHF.

The rearrangement links TRBV23-1 to TRBJ2-7, with TRBD2 as a possible D gene (6 bases). Being an ORF, TRBV23-1 has a function that is uncertain. CDR3 length: 13 residues. Deletions cut 11 bases from V and 5 bases from J, with 19 bases between. CDR3 nucleotides: TGCGCCGGGAAGTGGAGGGGAAGACACGAGCAGTACTTC. It yields the protein CAGKWRGRHEQYF.

This chain joins TRBV7-2 and TRBJ2-3, with 10 bases fitting TRBD2. CDR3 length: 16 residues. The junction had 5 bases not matched to a gene; V was cut back by 5 bases and J by 0 bases. Germline V CDR1 and CDR2: SGHTA, FQGNSA. In DNA, the CDR3 is TGTGCCAGCAGCCCGGGACTAGCGTCTAGCACAGATACGCAGTATTTT. Residues: CASSPGLASSTDTQYF.

The chain is built from TRBV30 and TRBJ1-2; TRBD1 aligns across 10 bases. Germline CDR1 and CDR2: GTSNPN and SVGIG (reference sequence). The junction had 2 bases not matched to a gene; V was cut back by 1 base and J by 3 bases. The CDR3 loop spans 14 amino acids. The CDR3 DNA is TGTGCCTGGAGTGGGACAGGGGGACACTATGGCTACACCTTC. This encodes CAWSGTGGHYGYTF.

V usage is TRBV19 and J usage is TRBJ2-7; 10 bases map to TRBD1. The J segment lost 4 bases and the V segment lost 5 bases, leaving 5 bases of the junction unmatched. In germline, CDR1 is LNHDA, CDR2 SQIVND (reference sequence). The CDR3 spans 14 residues. Written as DNA, the CDR3 is TGTGCCAGTAGTGGTGGGACAGGGGTATACGAGCAGTACTTC. Translation gives CASSGGTGVYEQYF.

The rearrangement joins TRBV6-5 to TRBJ1-1, with TRBD1 as a possible D gene (6 bases). V was shortened by 5 bases and J by 3 bases, with 10 bases between the two germline ends. The CDR3 contains 13 residues. Germline V gives CDR1 MNHEY, CDR2 SVGAGI. CDR3 DNA sequence: TGTGCCAGCAGTGGACAGACTTACACTGAAGCTTTCTTT. This sequence encodes CASSGQTYTEAFF.

The chain employs TRBV7-6 and TRBJ1-2; D is perhaps TRBD1 (5 bases). The CDR3 is 16 residues long. CDR1 is SGHVS and CDR2 is FNYEAQ in the germline V gene. Trimming removed 1 base at V and 8 bases at J, with 20 bases between. The CDR3 coding sequence is TGTGCCAGCAGCTTAGGGTTCATAGGGGTGGTGGAGGGCTACACCTTC. Translation: CASSLGFIGVVEGYTF.

The chain links TRBV9 to TRBJ2-1; 7 nucleotides agree with TRBD2. The CDR3 spans 15 residues. Per the germline V gene, CDR1 is SGDLS and CDR2 is YYNGEE. V lost 0 bases, J lost 5 bases, and 5 bases stayed unmatched. This CDR3 is CASSVGSGANNEQFF. CDR3 nucleotide sequence: TGTGCCAGCAGCGTAGGGAGCGGGGCCAACAATGAGCAGTTCTTC.

This clone was recorded a few times. CDR3 in amino acids: CASSLGPGGFEAFF. The CDR3 nucleotides are TGTGCCAGCAGCTTGGGACCAGGGGGTTTTGAAGCTTTCTTT. The chain joins TRBV5-6 to TRBJ1-1, with 7 bases that match TRBD1. The V and J ends lost 0 bases and 7 bases, in that order; junction bases with no gene match: 6. This CDR3 is 14 amino acids long. Germline V gene sequence: CDR1 SGHDT, CDR2 YYEEEE.